What follows are 27 T cell receptor beta chains derived from one specimen sequenced in a study of blood T cell repertoires in COVID-19 (dated by TCRdb to the early 2020s). The library was made by the immunoSEQ multiplex PCR assay. TCRdb's version of the immuneACCESS table is confined to in-frame rearrangements and falls short of the full clone set. An unresolved V gene accounts for under half of the shortfall where checked; the remainder is of unknown origin. Across this sample there are roughly 400,000 clones, with less than 95% seen only once. The top ten clones comprise 0.6% of the sample. Sequencing was carried out using PBMCs or T cells enriched from blood (not recorded which). These receptors all come from a man between 18 and 29 years old who had recovered from COVID-19.

The rearrangement uses TRBV29-1 and TRBJ1-5, with TRBD1 as a possible D gene (6 bases). CDR1 is SQVTM and CDR2 is ANQGSEA in the germline V gene. This CDR3 contains 12 residues. Between the trimmed V and J ends, which lost 4 bases and 3 bases, there was a span of 7 bases. The CDR3 reads CSVAGANQPQHF. CDR3 coding DNA: TGCAGCGTTGCAGGGGCCAATCAGCCCCAGCATTTT.

This chain joins TRBV2 and TRBJ2-1, with TRBD2 as a possible D gene (6 bases). The V and J ends lost 4 bases and 4 bases respectively, with 8 bases between them. This CDR3 is built from 13 residues. Germline-derived CDR1 and CDR2 are SNHLY and FYNNEI. In nucleotides, the CDR3 is TGTGCCAGCAGTGGGGGACTTTACAATGAGCAGTTCTTC. It is translated as CASSGGLYNEQFF.

The V and J genes are TRBV9 and TRBJ2-6; maybe TRBD2 (6 bases). This CDR3 region has 16 residues. Trimming left V 4 bases short and J 4 bases short, with 15 bases between. The V gene's germline CDR1 is SGDLS and CDR2 YYNGEE. CDR3 amino acids: CASSPRAGTGANVLTF. As DNA, the CDR3 is TGTGCCAGCAGCCCCAGGGCGGGGACGGGGGCCAACGTCCTGACTTTC.

This chain connects TRBV14 to TRBJ2-7; D may be TRBD1 (5 bases). This CDR3 is 13 amino acids long. Germline CDR1 is SGHDN and CDR2 is FVKESK. With 4 bases removed from V and 1 base from J, the gap between germline ends came to 8 bases. CDR3 coding DNA: TGTGCCAGCAGCCGACGACAGTCCTACGAGCAGTACTTC. It yields the protein CASSRRQSYEQYF.

The chain employs TRBV28 and TRBJ1-1, with 9 bases that match TRBD1. V lost 1 base to trimming and J lost 7 bases; unmatched junction nucleotides: 7. This CDR3 has 15 residues. The germline CDR1 and CDR2 sequences are MDHEN and SYDVKM. The CDR3 here is CASSLLQGAHGEAFF. In DNA, the CDR3 is TGTGCCAGCAGTTTATTACAGGGGGCCCATGGTGAAGCTTTCTTT.

The chain combines TRBV18 with TRBJ1-6, with 7 positions matching TRBD1. CDR1 KGHSH and CDR2 LQKENI come from the germline V gene. The CDR3 is made up of 15 amino acids. Germline trimming cut 6 bases from V and 7 bases from J; bases unmatched to any gene: 9. DNA for the CDR3: TGTGCCAGCTCGCCTACGACAGGGCAGAATTCACCCCTCCACTTT. It is translated as CASSPTTGQNSPLHF.

This clone was found once. The chain joins TRBV7-3 to TRBJ2-3; TRBD2 is a possible D gene (6 bases). Trimming shortened V by 4 bases and J by 2 bases, and 13 bases separated the two germline ends. The CDR3 has 15 residues. Looked up from germline, CDR1 is SGHTA and CDR2 is FQGTGA. In DNA, the CDR3 is TGTGCCAGCAGCTCGACTAGGGAAGCCACAGATACGCAGTATTTT. Protein: CASSSTREATDTQYF.

The chain joins TRBV30 to TRBJ2-5; D gene uncertain. CDR3 length: 12 amino acids. Trimming removed 5 bases from V and 5 bases from J, with 12 bases in between. Germline V lookup: CDR1 GTSNPN, CDR2 SVGIG (reference sequence). In DNA form, the CDR3 reads TGTGCCTGGGGTTCGGTGTGGGAGACCCAGTACTTC. Residues: CAWGSVWETQYF.

The chain is built from TRBV19 and TRBJ2-7, with 8 bases that match TRBD2. V shed 7 bases, J shed 4 bases, and the junction held 6 bases outside the gene matches. This CDR3 spans 13 amino acids. In germline, CDR1 is LNHDA, CDR2 SQIVND (reference sequence). The CDR3 region is CASKNIAGYEQYF. DNA of the CDR3: TGTGCCAGTAAAAACATAGCGGGATACGAGCAGTACTTC.

V and J are TRBV30 and TRBJ2-1, with 8 bases identical to TRBD2. Per germline, CDR1 GTSNPN and CDR2 SVGIG (reference sequence). This CDR3 is built from 14 residues. With 3 bases clipped from V and 4 bases from J, the junction kept 5 bases outside the gene matches. The CDR3 loop reads CAWRLAGLYNEQFF. CDR3 DNA: TGTGCCTGGAGATTAGCGGGATTGTACAATGAGCAGTTCTTC.

The chain links TRBV19 to TRBJ1-1, with D unclear. V was trimmed by 6 bases and J by 11 bases, leaving 13 bases between them. This CDR3 is built from 11 residues. CDR1 and CDR2 (germline): LNHDA, SQIVND (reference sequence). The CDR3 protein is CASRNGFKAFF. In nucleotides, the CDR3 is TGTGCCAGTAGGAACGGTTTCAAGGCTTTCTTT.

This sequence joins TRBV29-1 and TRBJ2-1, with TRBD1 matching 8 bases. The V gene's germline CDR1 is SQVTM and CDR2 ANQGSEA. The CDR3 loop spans 13 amino acids. V lost 3 bases and J lost 7; bases outside the gene matches: 5. The CDR3, as DNA: TGCAGCGTTGAGGAGGACAGGGTAAATGAGCAGTTCTTC. Its protein is CSVEEDRVNEQFF.

The chain joins TRBV12-5 to TRBJ2-3; no reliable D call. Trimming shortened V by 4 bases and J by 0 bases, and 2 bases separated the two germline ends. The germline V gene encodes CDR1 LGHNT and CDR2 FRNRAP. The CDR3 extends over 12 amino acids. The CDR3, as DNA: TGTGCTAGTGGTTCGAGCACAGATACGCAGTATTTT. It codes for CASGSSTDTQYF.

V is TRBV5-4 and J is TRBJ1-6; D remains ambiguous. The V gene's germline CDR1 is SGHNT and CDR2 YYREEE (reference sequence). CDR3 length: 14 amino acids. V lost 2 bases, J lost 7 bases, and 10 bases lay in between. This CDR3 reads CASSLVDSNSPLHF. The CDR3 DNA is TGTGCCAGCAGCTTAGTGGACTCGAATTCACCCCTCCACTTT.

This clone has only a few counts. The rearrangement links TRBV3-1 (or the pseudogene TRBV3-2) to TRBJ1-3; unclear D gene. V lost 9 bases to trimming and J lost 0 bases, with 9 bases between them. The CDR3 spans 13 residues. The germline V gene encodes CDR1 LGHDT and CDR2 YNNKEL (reference sequence). The CDR3 sequence: CASRDSSGNTIYF. For the CDR3, the DNA is TGTGCCAGTCGGGATAGCTCTGGAAACACCATATATTTT.

The chain employs TRBV27 and TRBJ1-4, with TRBD1 identical over 8 bases. The V segment lost 10 bases and the J segment 7 bases; nucleotides outside the gene matches: 11. Germline-derived CDR1 and CDR2 are MNHEY and SMNVEV (reference sequence). The CDR3 covers 14 residues. CDR3 sequence reads: CATQPRGRGEKLFF. The CDR3 nucleotides are TGTGCCACACAACCCAGGGGGCGCGGTGAAAAACTGTTTTTT.

CDR3 in DNA: TGTGCCAGCAGATCTCCGGGACTTTTAAATACGCAGTATTTT. Residues: CASRSPGLLNTQYF. The chain couples TRBV6-5 to TRBJ2-3; weak D call: TRBD2 (6 bases). The CDR3 runs 14 residues. V was cut by 6 bases and J by 7 bases, with 17 bases left in between. Germline assignment: CDR1 MNHEY and CDR2 SVGAGI.

The chain couples TRBV5-1 to TRBJ1-1; 7 bases match TRBD1. The CDR3 length is 17 residues. J was trimmed by 0 bases and V by 4 bases; bases with no gene match: 12. CDR1 is SGHRS and CDR2 is YFSETQ in the germline V gene. As DNA, the CDR3 is TGCGCCAGCAGCCCCAGACAGGGTGGCTCCATGAACACTGAAGCTTTCTTT. Its translation is CASSPRQGGSMNTEAFF.

This clone has only a few counts. For the CDR3, the DNA is TGTGCCAGCACAGAACCAGGGGTACGGGGCTACACCTTC. Protein sequence: CASTEPGVRGYTF. The V gene is TRBV6-5, the J gene TRBJ1-2, with D maybe TRBD1 (6 bases). Per the germline V gene, CDR1 is MNHEY and CDR2 is SVGAGI. This CDR3 is built from 13 residues. The germline V and J ends were trimmed by 7 bases and 8 bases, with 17 bases remaining between them.

The J gene is TRBJ1-1, the V gene TRBV7-3; the match to TRBD1 covers 7 bases. Trimming removed 5 bases from V and 7 bases from J; junction bases left unmatched: 7. The CDR3 covers 13 residues. The germline V gene encodes CDR1 SGHTA and CDR2 FQGTGA. The CDR3 is CASSVSRDSEAFF. CDR3 DNA: TGTGCCAGCAGCGTCTCCCGGGACAGTGAAGCTTTCTTT.

The chain's CDR3 is CASSLDGWEDYGYTF. CDR3 DNA sequence: TGTGCCAGCAGCTTAGATGGCTGGGAGGACTATGGCTACACCTTC. This sequence joins TRBV7-9 and TRBJ1-2; D is unclear. Trimming took off 1 base at V and 3 bases at J, with 12 bases between the two ends. The CDR3 loop spans 15 amino acids. Germline V gene data show CDR1 as SEHNR and CDR2 as FQNEAQ (reference sequence).

V gene TRBV10-3 combines with J gene TRBJ1-3; 8 nucleotides align to TRBD1. With 10 bases clipped from V and 2 bases from J, the junction kept 7 bases outside the gene matches. This CDR3 is 14 amino acids long. Germline assignment: CDR1 ENHRY and CDR2 SYGVKD. CDR3 loop: CATTGGEAGNTIYF. CDR3 DNA sequence: TGTGCCACCACAGGGGGAGAAGCTGGAAACACCATATATTTT.

This chain joins TRBV5-5 and TRBJ2-7; possible D gene TRBD2, 5 bases. Trimming took 4 bases from V and 0 from J, leaving 11 bases between them. CDR1 and CDR2 (germline): SGHKS, YYEKEE (reference sequence). The length of the CDR3 is 14 residues. CDR3 sequence: CASSRDNFSYEQYF. For the CDR3, the DNA is TGTGCCAGCAGCCGGGATAATTTCTCCTACGAGCAGTACTTC.

V and J are TRBV19 and TRBJ1-1; TRBD1 is a possible D gene (5 bases). The CDR3 covers 14 residues. Deletions cut 6 bases from V and 1 base from J, with 12 bases between. Germline V gives CDR1 LNHDA, CDR2 SQIVND (reference sequence). CDR3 coding DNA: TGTGCCAGTAGCCGGAAAACAGGGAACACTGAAGCTTTCTTT. Protein: CASSRKTGNTEAFF.

The chain uses TRBV6-5 and TRBJ1-3; 7 bases line up with TRBD1. Trimming removed 10 bases from V and 4 bases from J; junction bases left unmatched: 7. The CDR3 sequence is 13 residues long. Germline CDR1 MNHEY, CDR2 SVGAGI. CDR3 bases: TGTGCCACCTACAGGGGTTACGGAAACACCATATATTTT. It translates to CATYRGYGNTIYF.

The CDR3 region is CASRSTGSSTGELFF. CDR3 bases: TGTGCCAGCAGGTCGACAGGGAGTTCCACCGGGGAGCTGTTTTTT. The chain links TRBV27 to TRBJ2-2, with 7 bases aligning to TRBD1. The CDR3 has 15 residues. Per the germline V gene, CDR1 is MNHEY and CDR2 is SMNVEV (reference sequence). The V gene end was trimmed by 6 bases and the J gene end by 4 bases; junction bases not matched to a gene: 8.

The CDR3 DNA is TGCGCCAGCAGTGAGTTCAGGGAAGATACGCAGTATTTT. Amino acids: CASSEFREDTQYF. The gene calls are TRBV10-2 and TRBJ2-3; a weak D match, TRBD1 (5 bases). CDR3 length: 13 amino acids. The germline CDR1 and CDR2 sequences are WSHSY and SAAADI. Trimming removed 1 base from V and 5 bases from J, with 7 bases in between.